The sequence of this T cell receptor (beta chain) was determined in a study of T cell repertoires in cytomegalovirus infection (dated by TCRdb to the late 2010s). About the study as a whole: Because public TCR beta signatures pointed to carriage of CMV infection together with the matching HLA type, the HLA type of each donor mattered for the analysis.

The sequencing machine was an Illumina HiSeq 1500. In-frame beta chains were kept once TCRdb had trimmed the public reads at Q25 with fastp and called clones with MiXCR. Rows with one shared CDR3 protein collapse into an entry with the most common genes and DNA. In all, the sample holds 450,000 to 650,000 distinct CDR3 sequences, and 26% of those were seen once. Approximately 13% of the sample is taken by the ten largest. On the study overall, not on this receptor specifically: The ex vivo response was dominated by HLA-C-restricted CMV-specific TCR beta clonotypes, which also provided the single most frequent clonotype in two of eight donors. Cumulative frequency of public TCR beta family members discriminated carriers of CMV infection plus the relevant HLA type in this cohort and an independent approximately 350-donor cohort.

Cut back by 2 bases and 0 bases, the V and J ends lie 27 bases apart. Via the germline V gene (reference sequence), CDR1 is SEHNR and CDR2 FQNEAQ. Including the terminal cysteine and phenylalanine, the CDR3 comprises 21 residues. Only the CDR3 part of the read is kept: 63 bases, read in frame from the first base. About this clonotype: Its antigen is not yet known. Base qualities are not provided; no much larger clone lies one nucleotide away.

Recombination joined TRBV7-9 with TRBJ2-3, with the D gene not confidently named. The source is a human donor in good health (CMV status not recorded). Some clones in this sample may be carry-over from other donors' samples. The material sequenced was PBMCs. The CDR3 region has the sequence CASSLIVYPGSAPSSTDTQYF. The DNA is TGTGCCAGCAGCTTAATAGTTTATCCAGGATCAGCACCTTCTAGCACAGATACGCAGTATTTT.